The rows below give T cell receptor beta chains drawn from one sample of a study of shared clonotypes between healthy human individuals. Generated by immunoSEQ multiplex PCR, the TCRdb table keeps only in-frame clones and is missing some. In the table there are some 2,500,000 clones, over 85% of which are singletons. The specimen was naive CD4+ T cells from PBMCs. These receptors were collected from a man younger than 30 in good health. Some clones in this sample may be carry-over from other donors' samples. Both conserved end residues are part of each CDR3. D genes are given only for firm matches. Part of the rows lack a size; the others show once, few, many or a class for expanded clones.

v_call: TRBV5-1; d_call: .; clone_size: .; j_call: TRBJ2-3; cdr3_aa: CASSLGLAGPGDTQYF; cdr3_nt: TGCGCCAGCAGCTTGGGTCTCGCGGGACCCGGAGATACGCAGTATTTT
v_call: TRBV2; d_call: .; clone_size: .; j_call: TRBJ2-3; cdr3_aa: CASVGERGTDTQYF; cdr3_nt: TGTGCCAGCGTCGGGGAAAGGGGCACAGATACGCAGTATTTT
v_call: TRBV5-8; d_call: .; clone_size: .; j_call: TRBJ2-4; cdr3_aa: CASSLLGGGTNIQYF; cdr3_nt: TGTGCCAGCAGCTTGTTAGGGGGTGGGACGAACATTCAGTACTTC
v_call: TRBV4-2; d_call: TRBD1; clone_size: .; j_call: TRBJ1-1; cdr3_aa: CASSQESGQGTEAFF; cdr3_nt: TGTGCCAGCAGCCAAGAGTCCGGACAGGGGACTGAAGCTTTCTTT
v_call: TRBV6-4; d_call: .; clone_size: .; j_call: TRBJ1-5; cdr3_aa: CASSTKRTASNQPQHF; cdr3_nt: TGTGCCAGCAGTACCAAAAGGACAGCTAGCAATCAGCCCCAGCATTTT
v_call: TRBV4-2; d_call: .; clone_size: .; j_call: TRBJ1-2; cdr3_aa: CASSQEVRDGYTF; cdr3_nt: TGTGCCAGCAGCCAAGAGGTGAGGGATGGCTACACCTTC
v_call: TRBV7-2; d_call: .; clone_size: .; j_call: TRBJ1-1; cdr3_aa: CASNSRVSGAFF; cdr3_nt: TGTGCCAGCAACTCGAGGGTGTCGGGGGCTTTCTTT
v_call: TRBV7-9; d_call: TRBD2; clone_size: .; j_call: TRBJ2-1; cdr3_aa: CASSGPSGSVPINEQFF; cdr3_nt: TGTGCCAGCAGCGGGCCTAGCGGGAGTGTTCCTATCAATGAGCAGTTCTTC
v_call: TRBV4-1; d_call: TRBD1; clone_size: .; j_call: TRBJ1-3; cdr3_aa: CASSQGPGQQNPSGNTIYF; cdr3_nt: TGCGCCAGCAGCCAAGGACCGGGACAGCAAAACCCCTCTGGAAACACCATATATTTT
v_call: TRBV2; d_call: TRBD2; clone_size: .; j_call: TRBJ2-3; cdr3_aa: CASSEERGRRTDTQYF; cdr3_nt: TGTGCCAGCAGTGAAGAACGCGGGAGGAGAACAGATACGCAGTATTTT
v_call: TRBV5-1; d_call: TRBD1; clone_size: .; j_call: TRBJ2-1; cdr3_aa: CASRHGQGPSSYNEQFF; cdr3_nt: TGCGCCAGCAGACACGGACAGGGCCCCTCCTCCTACAATGAGCAGTTCTTC
v_call: TRBV6-6; d_call: .; clone_size: .; j_call: TRBJ1-1; cdr3_aa: CASSYLIRQYTEAFF; cdr3_nt: TGTGCCAGCAGTTACCTCATCCGACAGTACACTGAAGCTTTCTTT
v_call: TRBV19; d_call: .; clone_size: .; j_call: TRBJ1-5; cdr3_aa: CASSTRGNSNQPQHF; cdr3_nt: TGTGCCAGTAGTACGAGGGGTAATAGCAATCAGCCCCAGCATTTT
v_call: TRBV5-1; d_call: .; clone_size: once; j_call: TRBJ2-5; cdr3_aa: CASSLGGAEDGETQYF; cdr3_nt: TGCGCCAGCAGCCTTGGCGGAGCGGAGGACGGGGAGACCCAGTACTTC
v_call: TRBV18; d_call: TRBD1; clone_size: .; j_call: TRBJ1-3; cdr3_aa: CASSPPNRGPGNTIYF; cdr3_nt: TGTGCCAGCTCACCACCAAACAGGGGGCCTGGAAACACCATATATTTT
v_call: TRBV18; d_call: TRBD2; clone_size: .; j_call: TRBJ2-1; cdr3_aa: CASSQRRLAGFNEQFF; cdr3_nt: TGTGCCAGCTCACAAAGGCGGCTAGCGGGATTTAATGAGCAGTTCTTC
v_call: TRBV5-1; d_call: .; clone_size: .; j_call: TRBJ1-1; cdr3_aa: CASSPTGAGNTEAFF; cdr3_nt: TGCGCCAGCAGCCCGACTGGGGCGGGGAACACTGAAGCTTTCTTT
v_call: TRBV5-1; d_call: .; clone_size: .; j_call: TRBJ2-3; cdr3_aa: CASSLAWGTDTQYF; cdr3_nt: TGCGCCAGCAGCTTGGCTTGGGGCACAGATACGCAGTATTTT
v_call: TRBV7-6; d_call: .; clone_size: .; j_call: TRBJ1-3; cdr3_aa: CASSVAGAMGGNTIYF; cdr3_nt: TGTGCCAGCAGCGTCGCAGGAGCAATGGGTGGAAACACCATATATTTT
v_call: TRBV29-1; d_call: .; clone_size: .; j_call: TRBJ2-7; cdr3_aa: CSAVRQTSSYEQYF; cdr3_nt: TGCAGCGCCGTGCGACAGACCAGCTCCTACGAGCAGTACTTC
v_call: TRBV19; d_call: TRBD1; clone_size: .; j_call: TRBJ2-7; cdr3_aa: CASRDSLREQYF; cdr3_nt: TGTGCCAGTCGGGACAGTCTACGAGAGCAGTACTTC
v_call: TRBV5-1; d_call: .; clone_size: .; j_call: TRBJ1-5; cdr3_aa: CASSLEPGNQPQHF; cdr3_nt: TGCGCCAGCAGCTTGGAGCCAGGGAATCAGCCCCAGCATTTT
v_call: TRBV5-1; d_call: TRBD1; clone_size: .; j_call: TRBJ2-7; cdr3_aa: CASSLGDRNPTEQYF; cdr3_nt: TGCGCCAGCAGCTTGGGGGACAGGAATCCGACCGAGCAGTACTTC
v_call: TRBV5-1; d_call: .; clone_size: .; j_call: TRBJ1-1; cdr3_aa: CASSLVGGRTEAFF; cdr3_nt: TGCGCCAGCAGCTTGGTGGGCGGGCGGACTGAAGCTTTCTTT
v_call: TRBV19; d_call: .; clone_size: .; j_call: TRBJ1-1; cdr3_aa: CASSGWSGAGAFF; cdr3_nt: TGTGCCAGTAGTGGATGGTCAGGGGCAGGGGCTTTCTTT
v_call: TRBV5-1; d_call: TRBD2; clone_size: .; j_call: TRBJ2-1; cdr3_aa: CASSLEFTSGSNEQFF; cdr3_nt: TGCGCCAGCAGCTTGGAATTTACTAGCGGGAGCAATGAGCAGTTCTTC
v_call: TRBV6-5; d_call: .; clone_size: .; j_call: TRBJ1-4; cdr3_aa: CASSYSGVDEKLFF; cdr3_nt: TGTGCCAGCAGTTACTCGGGGGTGGATGAAAAACTGTTTTTT
v_call: TRBV15; d_call: .; clone_size: .; j_call: TRBJ2-5; cdr3_aa: CATSRDREAQYF; cdr3_nt: TGTGCCACCAGCAGAGATAGGGAGGCCCAGTACTTC
v_call: TRBV21-1; d_call: .; clone_size: .; j_call: TRBJ1-5; cdr3_aa: CASSPPGGERSNQPQHF; cdr3_nt: TGTGCCAGCAGCCCCCCCGGCGGGGAAAGGAGCAATCAGCCCCAGCATTTT
v_call: TRBV10-3; d_call: TRBD2; clone_size: .; j_call: TRBJ2-2; cdr3_aa: CAISESGSGRAMTGELFF; cdr3_nt: TGTGCCATCAGTGAGTCGGGTAGCGGGAGAGCCATGACCGGGGAGCTGTTTTTT
v_call: TRBV27; d_call: TRBD1; clone_size: .; j_call: TRBJ2-7; cdr3_aa: CASRLGGQFFYEQYF; cdr3_nt: TGTGCCAGCAGGTTAGGGGGACAGTTCTTCTACGAGCAGTACTTC
v_call: TRBV19; d_call: .; clone_size: .; j_call: TRBJ2-6; cdr3_aa: CASSPQRAGANVLTF; cdr3_nt: TGTGCCAGTAGTCCCCAGCGGGCTGGGGCCAACGTCCTGACTTTC
v_call: TRBV5-5; d_call: .; clone_size: .; j_call: TRBJ1-1; cdr3_aa: CASRSGGIRSFEAFF; cdr3_nt: TGTGCCAGCAGATCCGGGGGAATCCGGAGCTTTGAAGCTTTCTTT
v_call: TRBV29-1; d_call: .; clone_size: once; j_call: TRBJ2-5; cdr3_aa: CSVVKGGIPETQYF; cdr3_nt: TGCAGCGTTGTAAAAGGGGGGATCCCGGAGACCCAGTACTTC
v_call: TRBV6-5; d_call: TRBD1; clone_size: once; j_call: TRBJ2-5; cdr3_aa: CASSLNRGRGETQYF; cdr3_nt: TGTGCCAGCAGCCTGAACAGGGGGAGAGGAGAGACCCAGTACTTC
v_call: TRBV11-3; d_call: TRBD1; clone_size: .; j_call: TRBJ2-2; cdr3_aa: CASSLRLPGTGDNGELFF; cdr3_nt: TGTGCCAGCAGCTTAAGGCTCCCCGGGACAGGGGATAACGGGGAGCTGTTTTTT
v_call: TRBV18; d_call: TRBD1; clone_size: .; j_call: TRBJ2-7; cdr3_aa: CASSAGTGTSYEQYF; cdr3_nt: TGTGCCAGCTCGGCCGGGACAGGGACTTCCTACGAGCAGTACTTC
v_call: TRBV6-6; d_call: .; clone_size: .; j_call: TRBJ2-1; cdr3_aa: CASSSQGQYNEQFF; cdr3_nt: TGTGCCAGCAGCTCACAAGGACAGTACAATGAGCAGTTCTTC
v_call: TRBV6-5; d_call: .; clone_size: .; j_call: TRBJ1-1; cdr3_aa: CASRHRGVGTEAFF; cdr3_nt: TGTGCCAGCAGACACCGGGGAGTAGGCACTGAAGCTTTCTTT
v_call: TRBV5-1; d_call: TRBD1; clone_size: .; j_call: TRBJ2-4; cdr3_aa: CASSSDTGQGVQYF; cdr3_nt: TGCGCCAGCAGCTCCGATACGGGACAGGGAGTTCAGTACTTC
v_call: TRBV5-6; d_call: TRBD2; clone_size: .; j_call: TRBJ2-7; cdr3_aa: CASSLISGDKYF; cdr3_nt: TGTGCCAGCAGCTTGATTAGCGGGGACAAGTACTTC
v_call: TRBV7-9; d_call: .; clone_size: .; j_call: TRBJ2-5; cdr3_aa: CASSFLLFVVSPRQGTQYF; cdr3_nt: TGTGCCAGCAGCTTCCTCTTATTCGTGGTATCCCCTCGCCAAGGAACCCAGTACTTC
v_call: TRBV5-4; d_call: TRBD2; clone_size: once; j_call: TRBJ2-1; cdr3_aa: CASSFRLASANEQFF; cdr3_nt: TGTGCCAGCAGCTTTAGACTAGCGTCGGCTAATGAGCAGTTCTTC
v_call: TRBV18; d_call: .; clone_size: .; j_call: TRBJ1-2; cdr3_aa: CASSPPTGPTPNYGYTF; cdr3_nt: TGTGCCAGCTCACCACCGACAGGCCCAACCCCTAACTATGGCTACACCTTC
v_call: TRBV4-1; d_call: .; clone_size: .; j_call: TRBJ2-5; cdr3_aa: CASSQAEGKETQYF; cdr3_nt: TGCGCCAGCAGCCAAGCCGAGGGGAAGGAGACCCAGTACTTC
v_call: TRBV2; d_call: TRBD1; clone_size: few; j_call: TRBJ1-2; cdr3_aa: CASSFLARGLDYGYTF; cdr3_nt: TGTGCCAGCAGTTTCTTAGCCAGGGGGCTGGACTATGGCTACACCTTC